What follows describes a single T cell receptor beta chain. Its specificity is unknown. These data are taken from a study of T cell responses to AZD1222 COVID-19 vaccine. Germline V gene data show CDR1 as SGHTA and CDR2 as FQGNSA. The CDR3 totals 17 residues. Trimming took 4 bases from V and 5 from J, leaving 20 bases between them. Study conclusions and caveats: Within unmutated variant regions lay the reported targets of nearly half of spike-specific TCRs. Repertoires were obtained solely post-peak T cell response. Spike-specific TCR repertoires showed rising breadth and depth after two AZD1222 doses. Dominant at 160-218 and 743-854, vaccine-associated CD4 TCRs also spanned spike.

The assay was immunoSEQ multiplex PCR, and TCRdb's table has in-frame clones only and misses some. There are about 79,000 clones in the sample; approximately 80% occur only once, and approximately 22% lies in the top ten. The V call is TRBV7-2, the J call TRBJ2-2; D is tentatively TRBD1 or TRBD2 (5 bases each). Sample: peripheral blood, taken on day 0 of AZD1222 vaccination. This clonotype was obtained from an adult in good health. This CDR3 reads CASSSRGLQPATGELFF. CDR3 in DNA: TGTGCCAGCAGCTCCCGGGGCCTCCAGCCGGCGACCGGGGAGCTGTTTTTT.